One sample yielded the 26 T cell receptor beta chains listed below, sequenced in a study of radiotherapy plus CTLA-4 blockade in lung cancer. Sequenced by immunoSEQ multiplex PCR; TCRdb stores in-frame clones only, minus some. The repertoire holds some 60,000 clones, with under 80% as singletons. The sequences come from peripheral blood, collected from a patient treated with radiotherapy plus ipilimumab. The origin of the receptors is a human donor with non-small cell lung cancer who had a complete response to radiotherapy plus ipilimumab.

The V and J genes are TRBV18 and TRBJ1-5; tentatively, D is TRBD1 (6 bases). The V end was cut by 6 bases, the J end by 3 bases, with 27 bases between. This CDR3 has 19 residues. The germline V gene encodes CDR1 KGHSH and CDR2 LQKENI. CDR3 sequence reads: CASSQYRVGGTLSNQPQHF. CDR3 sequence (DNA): TGTGCCAGCTCCCAATACAGAGTAGGGGGAACCTTATCCAATCAGCCCCAGCATTTT.

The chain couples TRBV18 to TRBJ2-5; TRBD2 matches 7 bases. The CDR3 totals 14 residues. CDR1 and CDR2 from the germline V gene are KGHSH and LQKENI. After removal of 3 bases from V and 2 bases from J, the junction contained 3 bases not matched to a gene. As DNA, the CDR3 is TGTGCCAGCTCACCGGGGGGGGTACAAGAGACCCAGTACTTC. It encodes CASSPGGVQETQYF.

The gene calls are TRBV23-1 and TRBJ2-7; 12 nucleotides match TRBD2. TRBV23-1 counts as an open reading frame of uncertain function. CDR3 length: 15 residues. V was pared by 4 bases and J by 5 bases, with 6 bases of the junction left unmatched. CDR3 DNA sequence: TGCGCCAGCAGTCTAAGACTAGCGGGAGAGGACGAGCAGTACGTC. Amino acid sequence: CASSLRLAGEDEQYV.

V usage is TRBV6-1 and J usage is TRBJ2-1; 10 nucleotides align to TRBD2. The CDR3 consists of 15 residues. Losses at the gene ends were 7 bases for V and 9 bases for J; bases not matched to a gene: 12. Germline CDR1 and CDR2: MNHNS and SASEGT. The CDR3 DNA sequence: TGTGCCAGCAATGGAGCGGGAGGGCCTCGCCCTGAGCAGTTCTTC. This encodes CASNGAGGPRPEQFF.

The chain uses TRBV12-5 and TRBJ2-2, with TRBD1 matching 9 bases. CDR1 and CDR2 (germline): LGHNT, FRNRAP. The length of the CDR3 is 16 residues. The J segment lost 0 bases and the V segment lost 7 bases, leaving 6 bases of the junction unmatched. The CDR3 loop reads CASAPDRGSNTGELFF. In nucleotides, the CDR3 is TGTGCTAGTGCCCCGGACAGGGGATCGAACACCGGGGAGCTGTTTTTT.

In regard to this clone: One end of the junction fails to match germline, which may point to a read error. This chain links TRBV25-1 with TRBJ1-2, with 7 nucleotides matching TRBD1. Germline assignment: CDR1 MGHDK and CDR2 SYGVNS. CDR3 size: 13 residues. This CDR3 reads CASSPSERGRIFF. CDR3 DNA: TGTGCCAGCAGTCCCTCGGAAAGGGGGCGGATATTCTTC.

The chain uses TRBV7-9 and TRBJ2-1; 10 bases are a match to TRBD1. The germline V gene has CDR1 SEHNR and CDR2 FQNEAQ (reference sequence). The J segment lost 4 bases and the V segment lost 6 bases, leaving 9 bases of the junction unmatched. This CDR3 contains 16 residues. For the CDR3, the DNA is TGTGCCAGCAGGAGAATGGGACAGGGGCCGTACAATGAGCAGTTCTTC. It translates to CASRRMGQGPYNEQFF. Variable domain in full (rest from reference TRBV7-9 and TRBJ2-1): DTGVSQNPRHKITKRGQNVTFRCDPISEHNRLYWYRQTLGQGPEFLTYFQNEAQLEKSRLLSDRFSAERPKGSFSTLEIQRTEQGDSAMYLCASRRMGQGPYNEQFFGPGTRLTVL.

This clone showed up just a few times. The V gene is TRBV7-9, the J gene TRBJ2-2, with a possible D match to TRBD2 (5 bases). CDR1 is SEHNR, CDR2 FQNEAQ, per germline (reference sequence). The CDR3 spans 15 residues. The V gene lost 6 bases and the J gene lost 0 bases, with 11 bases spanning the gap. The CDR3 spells CASRRANANTGELFF. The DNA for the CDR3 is TGTGCCAGCAGGCGGGCCAACGCGAACACCGGGGAGCTGTTTTTT.

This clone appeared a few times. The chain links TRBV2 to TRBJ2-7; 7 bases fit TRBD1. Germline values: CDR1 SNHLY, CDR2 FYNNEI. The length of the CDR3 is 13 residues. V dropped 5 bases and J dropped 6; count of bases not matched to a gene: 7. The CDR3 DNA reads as TGTGCCAGCAGTTATACAGGGGTTCGCGAGCAGTACTTC. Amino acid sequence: CASSYTGVREQYF.

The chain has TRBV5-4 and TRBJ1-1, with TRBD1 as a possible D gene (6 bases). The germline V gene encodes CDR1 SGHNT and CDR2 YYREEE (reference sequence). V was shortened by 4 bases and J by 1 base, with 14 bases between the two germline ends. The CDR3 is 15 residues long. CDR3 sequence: CASSPAGRGNTEAFF. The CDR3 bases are TGTGCCAGCAGCCCGGCGGGCAGGGGGAACACTGAAGCTTTCTTT.

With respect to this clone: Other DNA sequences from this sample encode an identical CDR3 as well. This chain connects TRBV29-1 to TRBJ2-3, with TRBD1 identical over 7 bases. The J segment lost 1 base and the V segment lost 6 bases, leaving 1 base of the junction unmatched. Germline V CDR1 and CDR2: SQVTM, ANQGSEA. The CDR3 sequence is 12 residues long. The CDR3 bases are TGCAGCGTAGGACAGGGCACAGATACGCAGTATTTT. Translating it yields CSVGQGTDTQYF.

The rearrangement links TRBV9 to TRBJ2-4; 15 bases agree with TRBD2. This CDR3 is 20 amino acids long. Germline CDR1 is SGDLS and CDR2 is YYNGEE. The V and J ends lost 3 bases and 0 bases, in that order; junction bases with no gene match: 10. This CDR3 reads CASSAPGTSGGRGAKNIQYF. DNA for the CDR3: TGTGCCAGCAGCGCCCCCGGGACTAGCGGGGGGCGAGGAGCCAAAAACATTCAGTACTTC.

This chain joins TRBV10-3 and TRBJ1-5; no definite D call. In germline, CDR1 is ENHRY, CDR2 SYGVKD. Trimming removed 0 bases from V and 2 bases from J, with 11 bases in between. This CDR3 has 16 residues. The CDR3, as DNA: TGTGCCATCAGTGAGTCGCCAGGTTTCGGCAATCAGCCCCAGCATTTT. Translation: CAISESPGFGNQPQHF.

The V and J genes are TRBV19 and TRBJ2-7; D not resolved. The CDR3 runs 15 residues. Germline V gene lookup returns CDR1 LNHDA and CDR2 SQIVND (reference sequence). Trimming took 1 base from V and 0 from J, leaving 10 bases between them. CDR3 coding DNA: TGTGCCAGTAGTATAGCAGGCAGAGACTCCTACGAGCAGTACTTC. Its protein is CASSIAGRDSYEQYF. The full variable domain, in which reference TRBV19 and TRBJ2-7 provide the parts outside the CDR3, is DGGITQSPKYLFRKEGQNVTLSCEQNLNHDAMYWYRQDPGQGLRLIYYSQIVNDFQKGDIAEGYSVSREKKESFPLTVTSAQKNPTAFYLCASSIAGRDSYEQYFGPGTRLTVT.

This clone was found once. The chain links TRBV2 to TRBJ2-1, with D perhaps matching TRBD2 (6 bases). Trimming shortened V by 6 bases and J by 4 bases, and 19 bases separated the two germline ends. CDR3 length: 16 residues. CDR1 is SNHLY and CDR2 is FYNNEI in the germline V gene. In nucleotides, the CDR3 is TGTGCCAGCAGCCCTCCGTACGGGAGTAGGTACAATGAGCAGTTCTTC. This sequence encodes CASSPPYGSRYNEQFF.

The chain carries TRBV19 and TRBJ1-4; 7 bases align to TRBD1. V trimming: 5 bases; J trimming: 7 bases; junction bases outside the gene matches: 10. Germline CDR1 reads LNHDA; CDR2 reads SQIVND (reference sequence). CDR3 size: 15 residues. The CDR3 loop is CASSEMLSGGEKLFF. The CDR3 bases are TGTGCCAGTAGTGAGATGTTGTCAGGGGGTGAAAAACTGTTTTTT.

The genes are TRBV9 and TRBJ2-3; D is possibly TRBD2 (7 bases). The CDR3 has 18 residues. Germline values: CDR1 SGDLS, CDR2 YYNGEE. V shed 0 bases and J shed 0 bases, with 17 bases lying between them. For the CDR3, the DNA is TGTGCCAGCAGCGTAGCCCTAATCGGGGGGCTTAGCACAGATACGCAGTATTTT. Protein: CASSVALIGGLSTDTQYF.

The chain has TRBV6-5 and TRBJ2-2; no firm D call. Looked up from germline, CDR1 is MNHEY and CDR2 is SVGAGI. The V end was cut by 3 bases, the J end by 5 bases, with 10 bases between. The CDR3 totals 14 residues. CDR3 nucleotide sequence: TGTGCCAGCAGTTATGGAGTTCGGACCGGGGAGCTGTTTTTT. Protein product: CASSYGVRTGELFF.

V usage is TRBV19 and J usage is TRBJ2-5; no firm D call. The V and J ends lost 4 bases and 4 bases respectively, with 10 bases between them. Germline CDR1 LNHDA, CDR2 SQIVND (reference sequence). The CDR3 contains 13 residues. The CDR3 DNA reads TGTGCCAGTAGTAACACCCGGGTAGAGACCCAGTACTTC. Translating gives CASSNTRVETQYF.

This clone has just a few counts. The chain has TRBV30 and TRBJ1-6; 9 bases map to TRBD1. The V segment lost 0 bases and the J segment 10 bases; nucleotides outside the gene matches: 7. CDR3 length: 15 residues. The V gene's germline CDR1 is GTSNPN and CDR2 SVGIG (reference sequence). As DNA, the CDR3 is TGTGCCTGGAGTGTACCAGGGACAGGGAACTCACCCCTCCACTTT. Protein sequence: CAWSVPGTGNSPLHF.

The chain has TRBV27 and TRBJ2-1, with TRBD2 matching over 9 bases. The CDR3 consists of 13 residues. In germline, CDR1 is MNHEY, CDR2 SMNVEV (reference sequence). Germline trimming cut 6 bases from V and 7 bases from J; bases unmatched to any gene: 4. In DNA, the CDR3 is TGTGCCAGCAGCCGCGGGGGGGCAAATGAGCAGTTCTTC. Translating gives CASSRGGANEQFF.

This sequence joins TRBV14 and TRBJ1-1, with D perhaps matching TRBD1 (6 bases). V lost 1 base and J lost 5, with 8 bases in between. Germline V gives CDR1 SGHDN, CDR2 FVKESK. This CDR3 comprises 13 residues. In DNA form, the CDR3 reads TGTGCCAGCAGCCAAGGGACAGTAACTGAAGCTTTCTTT. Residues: CASSQGTVTEAFF.

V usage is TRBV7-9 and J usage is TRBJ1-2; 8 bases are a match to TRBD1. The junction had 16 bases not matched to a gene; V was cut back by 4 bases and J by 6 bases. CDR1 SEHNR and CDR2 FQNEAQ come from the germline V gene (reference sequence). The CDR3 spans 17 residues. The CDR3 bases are TGTGCCAGCAGCTCCTCAGGGGGCGGACGCAGGGTGGATGGCTACACCTTC. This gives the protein CASSSSGGGRRVDGYTF.

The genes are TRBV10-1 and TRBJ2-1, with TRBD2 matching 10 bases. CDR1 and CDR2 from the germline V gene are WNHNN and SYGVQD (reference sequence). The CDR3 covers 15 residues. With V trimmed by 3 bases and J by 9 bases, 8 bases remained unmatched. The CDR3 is CASSEETSGPSEQFF. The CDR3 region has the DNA TGCGCCAGCAGTGAAGAGACTAGCGGGCCATCTGAGCAGTTCTTC.

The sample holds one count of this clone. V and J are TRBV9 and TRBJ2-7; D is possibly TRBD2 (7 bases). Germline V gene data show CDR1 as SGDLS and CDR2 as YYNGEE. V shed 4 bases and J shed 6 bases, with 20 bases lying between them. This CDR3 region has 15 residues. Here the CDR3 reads CASSPGGGTRPEQYF. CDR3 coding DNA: TGTGCCAGCAGCCCCGGCGGGGGCACCCGGCCCGAGCAGTACTTC. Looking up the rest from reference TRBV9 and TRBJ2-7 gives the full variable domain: DSGVTQTPKHLITATGQRVTLRCSPRSGDLSVYWYQQSLDQGLQFLIQYYNGEERAKGNILERFSAQQFPDLHSELNLSSLELGDSALYFCASSPGGGTRPEQYFGPGTRLTVT.

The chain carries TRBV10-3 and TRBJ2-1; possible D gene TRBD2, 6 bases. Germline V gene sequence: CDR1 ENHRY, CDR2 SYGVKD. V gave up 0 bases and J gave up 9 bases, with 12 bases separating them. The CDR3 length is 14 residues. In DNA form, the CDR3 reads TGTGCCATCAGTGAGTCGAGACTAGAGGTTGAGCAGTTCTTC. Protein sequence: CAISESRLEVEQFF.